Each of the 32 T cell receptor beta chains below was sequenced from the same sample in a study of response to subunit inactivated influenza vaccine. From the RT-PCR reads, TCRdb called clonotypes with MiXCR, one entry per CDR3 protein. The data show fewer than 650,000 distinct CDR3 sequences, with approximately 12% seen just once and around 12% held by the top ten. This material consisted of PBMCs from blood, taken 40 to 50 days after vaccination. Receptor source: a man in his fifties or sixties who received an inactivated influenza vaccine.

The CDR3 is CSVRGLFNYGYTF. The CDR3 coding sequence is TGCAGCGTTAGAGGGTTATTTAACTATGGCTACACCTTC. The rearrangement links TRBV29-1 to TRBJ1-2; D is undetermined. V dropped 5 bases and J dropped 1 base, with 11 bases sitting between them. The germline V gene has CDR1 SQVTM and CDR2 ANQGSEA. The CDR3 runs to 13 residues.

The V and J genes are TRBV6-2 or TRBV6-3 and TRBJ2-5; tentative D call: TRBD1 (8 bases). V lost 6 bases to trimming and J lost 10 bases, with 27 bases between them. The CDR3 totals 16 residues. Germline V gene sequence: CDR1 MNHEY, CDR2 SVGEGT. The CDR3 loop is CASSLPDWNRGGGQYF. In DNA, the CDR3 is TGTGCCAGCAGCCTCCCCGACTGGAACAGGGGGGGAGGCCAGTACTTC.

This clonotype was observed a handful of times. The rearrangement links TRBV4-2 to TRBJ2-6; D is ambiguous. V lost 0 bases to trimming and J lost 1 base, with 4 bases between them. Germline lookup yields CDR1 LGHNA and CDR2 YNFKEQ. This CDR3 has 15 residues. The CDR3 protein is CASSQEQSGANVLTF. In DNA, the CDR3 is TGTGCCAGCAGCCAAGAACAATCTGGGGCCAACGTCCTGACTTTC.

This sequence joins TRBV7-2 and TRBJ2-1; 9 nucleotides align to TRBD1. CDR1 and CDR2 from the germline V gene are SGHTA and FQGNSA. The V segment lost 4 bases and the J segment 7 bases; nucleotides outside the gene matches: 11. The CDR3 length is 16 residues. The CDR3 sequence: CASSSTSGQGGNEQFF. The CDR3 nucleotides are TGTGCCAGCAGCTCTACCTCGGGACAGGGTGGTAATGAGCAGTTCTTC.

This chain uses TRBV20-1 with TRBJ2-2, with D unclear. Germline values: CDR1 DFQATT, CDR2 SNEGSKA (reference sequence). V lost 5 bases, J lost 4 bases, and 20 bases lay in between. This CDR3 has 16 residues. The CDR3 DNA is TGCAGTGCTCCCAGTCTAAATAAGGGTGTCACCGGGGAGCTGTTTTTT. This sequence encodes CSAPSLNKGVTGELFF.

V is TRBV10-3 and J is TRBJ2-2; D may be TRBD1 or TRBD2 (5 bases each). V lost 6 bases to trimming and J lost 5 bases, with 10 bases between them. Germline CDR1 is ENHRY and CDR2 is SYGVKD. This CDR3 region has 13 residues. The CDR3 DNA follows: TGTGCCATCAGCGGGACCTCAACCGGGGAGCTGTTTTTT. This codes for CAISGTSTGELFF.

At least ten counts were recorded for this clonotype. V and J are TRBV11-2 and TRBJ2-1, with D perhaps TRBD2 (6 bases). The CDR3 covers 19 residues. The V end lost 1 base, the J end lost 5 bases, and 24 bases lay between the germline ends. The germline V gene encodes CDR1 SGHAT and CDR2 FQNNGV. DNA of the CDR3: TGTGCCAGCAGCTTAGTTCCTTCGTTAGCGGAAACCCCCAACAATGAGCAGTTCTTC. The encoded protein is CASSLVPSLAETPNNEQFF.

This clonotype was counted between two and nine times. The DNA of the CDR3 is TGCAGTGCGAGACAGGGTGTGTCCTACGAGCAGTACTTC. This translates into CSARQGVSYEQYF. The rearrangement links TRBV20-1 to TRBJ2-7; TRBD1 matches 7 bases. The CDR3 extends over 13 amino acids. In germline, CDR1 is DFQATT, CDR2 SNEGSKA (reference sequence). V trimming: 6 bases; J trimming: 1 base; junction bases outside the gene matches: 6.

This clonotype was seen only once. V usage is TRBV6-2 or TRBV6-3 and J usage is TRBJ2-1; 7 positions match TRBD2. From germline, CDR1 is MNHEY and CDR2 SVGEGT. The CDR3 totals 17 residues. The trim removed 8 bases at V and 0 bases at J, leaving 13 bases unmatched. CDR3 DNA sequence: TGTGCCAGCGCCGACTTACTAGCGCTTGACTCCTACAATGAGCAGTTCTTC. Amino acids: CASADLLALDSYNEQFF.

At least ten counts were recorded for this clonotype. The V and J genes are TRBV12-3 or TRBV12-4 and TRBJ2-3; no definite D call. V was pared by 5 bases and J by 11 bases, with 11 bases between. There are 11 residues in the CDR3. The CDR3 is CASSLNSRQYF. CDR3 DNA: TGTGCCAGCAGTCTGAATAGTAGGCAGTATTTT.

The V and J genes are TRBV4-3 and TRBJ1-2; D gene ambiguous. Per germline, CDR1 LGHNA and CDR2 YSLEER. This CDR3 has 14 amino acids. The V end was cut by 0 bases, the J end by 8 bases, with 13 bases between. CDR3 in DNA: TGCGCCAGCAGCCAAGAAATCCTCCTGGAGGGCTACACCTTC. It is translated as CASSQEILLEGYTF.

The table lists this clonotype with a few counts. The V gene is TRBV7-8, the J gene TRBJ1-1; D remains unclear. The V end was cut by 4 bases, the J end by 0 bases, with 9 bases between. This CDR3 has 14 residues. The V gene's germline CDR1 is SGHVS and CDR2 FQNEAQ. The CDR3 DNA reads as TGTGCCAGCAGCTCGACAACCATGAACACTGAAGCTTTCTTT. Translation gives CASSSTTMNTEAFF.

This clonotype was seen ten or more times. The V call is TRBV7-9, the J call TRBJ2-1, with 8 bases that match TRBD2. The CDR3 covers 16 residues. In germline, CDR1 is SEHNR, CDR2 FQNEAQ (reference sequence). With 3 bases clipped from V and 4 bases from J, the junction kept 8 bases outside the gene matches. The CDR3: CASSFLDSGAYNEQFF. The CDR3 DNA reads TGTGCCAGCAGCTTTTTGGATAGCGGGGCTTACAATGAGCAGTTCTTC.

The V and J genes are TRBV24-1 and TRBJ2-1; 12 nucleotides match TRBD2. After removal of 4 bases from V and 6 bases from J, the junction contained 12 bases not matched to a gene. Germline V CDR1 and CDR2: KGHDR, SFDVKD. The CDR3 length is 18 residues. In DNA, the CDR3 is TGTGCCACCAGTGACCCGCGTATACTAGCGGGAGGCCTCAATGAGCAGTTCTTC. This gives the protein CATSDPRILAGGLNEQFF.

This chain uses TRBV10-3 with TRBJ2-7; the D gene is possibly TRBD1 (6 bases). The V end was cut by 4 bases, the J end by 3 bases, with 16 bases between. CDR3 length: 15 residues. Germline V gene lookup returns CDR1 ENHRY and CDR2 SYGVKD. CDR3 residues: CAISGQASSNYEQYF. CDR3 DNA: TGTGCCATCAGTGGACAGGCCTCGAGCAACTACGAGCAGTACTTC.

This clonotype occurred a few times. The chain carries TRBV3-1 and TRBJ1-1, with TRBD1 as a possible D gene (5 bases). CDR1 is LGHDT and CDR2 is YNNKEL in the germline V gene (reference sequence). This CDR3 is 14 amino acids long. V was pared by 6 bases and J by 3 bases, with 14 bases between. CDR3 region: CASSAIGGYTEAFF. Here the CDR3 DNA reads TGTGCCAGCAGTGCTATTGGGGGGTACACTGAAGCTTTCTTT.

The table lists this clonotype with a few counts. This chain joins TRBV7-2 and TRBJ2-3; 10 nucleotides align to TRBD2. The junction had 5 bases not matched to a gene; V was cut back by 0 bases and J by 8 bases. CDR1 is SGHTA and CDR2 is FQGNSA in the germline V gene. The CDR3 sequence is 15 residues long. Written as DNA, the CDR3 is TGTGCCAGCAGCTTAGCCCCTAGCGGGAGCTCTACGCAGTATTTT. Protein sequence: CASSLAPSGSSTQYF.

The sample holds many counts of this clonotype. This chain joins TRBV20-1 and TRBJ2-2, with 12 bases matching TRBD2. Losses at the gene ends were 6 bases for V and 4 bases for J; bases not matched to a gene: 9. There are 16 residues in the CDR3. Germline CDR1 is DFQATT and CDR2 is SNEGSKA (reference sequence). CDR3 nucleotide sequence: TGCAGTGCCAAGGGGACTAGCGGGTTCCGCACCGGGGAGCTGTTTTTT. The encoded protein is CSAKGTSGFRTGELFF.

This clonotype was counted only a few times. The CDR3 DNA is TGTGCCAGCAGCCAGGGACAGGAGGACGAGCAGTACTTC. This sequence encodes CASSQGQEDEQYF. This chain joins TRBV4-2 and TRBJ2-7; 8 nucleotides agree with TRBD1. CDR1 LGHNA and CDR2 YNFKEQ come from the germline V gene. The CDR3 runs 13 residues. Trimming took 3 bases from V and 5 from J; bases not matched to a gene: 3.

This clonotype was seen only a few times. J is TRBJ1-4 and V is TRBV5-1; the D gene is possibly TRBD1 (6 bases). Germline CDR1 is SGHRS and CDR2 is YFSETQ. The CDR3 length is 16 residues. The germline V and J ends were trimmed by 0 bases and 8 bases, with 17 bases remaining between them. Here the CDR3 reads CASSLGQAHSGEKLFF. The CDR3 bases are TGCGCCAGCAGCTTGGGACAGGCGCACTCGGGCGAAAAACTGTTTTTT.

CDR3 amino acids: CASSTSSSSGGTDTQYF. CDR3 nucleotide sequence: TGTGCCAGCAGCACAAGTTCTAGCTCAGGGGGCACAGATACGCAGTATTTT. The chain links TRBV9 to TRBJ2-3; D perhaps matches TRBD1 (6 bases). Germline V gene data show CDR1 as SGDLS and CDR2 as YYNGEE. The CDR3 is made up of 17 amino acids. Trimming pared 4 bases from V and 1 base from J, leaving 19 bases between.

This clonotype occurred many times. This sequence joins TRBV5-1 and TRBJ1-6, with D possibly being TRBD1 (6 bases). Germline V gene sequence: CDR1 SGHRS, CDR2 YFSETQ. The length of the CDR3 is 16 residues. V lost 0 bases, J lost 9 bases, and 16 bases lay in between. CDR3 loop: CASSLDSTGRGSPLHF. In DNA, the CDR3 is TGCGCCAGCAGCTTGGACTCTACAGGGCGGGGTTCACCCCTCCACTTT.

This chain links TRBV3-1 with TRBJ1-1; D unclear. Germline lookup yields CDR1 LGHDT and CDR2 YNNKEL (reference sequence). This CDR3 comprises 13 residues. V was pared by 8 bases and J by 1 base, with 11 bases between. The CDR3, as DNA: TGTGCCAGCCAAAATCGACCGAACACTGAAGCTTTCTTT. Residues: CASQNRPNTEAFF.

The table lists this clonotype with many counts. The chain joins TRBV7-2 to TRBJ2-7; D unresolved. This CDR3 is 12 amino acids long. V lost 2 bases to trimming and J lost 3 bases, with 5 bases between them. The V gene's germline CDR1 is SGHTA and CDR2 FQGNSA. The CDR3, as DNA: TGTGCCAGCAGCTTAAAGGGCTACGAGCAGTACTTC. Amino acid sequence: CASSLKGYEQYF.

The chain recombines TRBV6-1 with TRBJ1-4; D possibly corresponds to TRBD1 (6 bases). Germline CDR1 is MNHNS and CDR2 is SASEGT. V was shortened by 5 bases and J by 0 bases, with 13 bases between the two germline ends. This CDR3 contains 16 residues. CDR3: CASSQTGLATNEKLFF. CDR3 sequence (DNA): TGTGCCAGCAGTCAGACAGGCCTTGCAACTAATGAAAAACTGTTTTTT.

This clonotype has more than one count but fewer than ten. The V gene is TRBV4-3, the J gene TRBJ2-2, with a weak D call TRBD1 (5 bases). Trimming shortened V by 0 bases and J by 9 bases, and 11 bases separated the two germline ends. The length of the CDR3 is 14 residues. CDR1 is LGHNA, CDR2 YSLEER, per germline. CDR3 sequence reads: CASSQEGRGRELFF. The CDR3 bases are TGCGCCAGCAGCCAAGAGGGAAGGGGCCGGGAGCTGTTTTTT.

This clonotype was seen a few times. The chain recombines TRBV3-1 with TRBJ1-6, with 7 bases lining up with TRBD1. Trimming removed 4 bases from V and 7 bases from J; junction bases left unmatched: 7. Germline CDR1 LGHDT, CDR2 YNNKEL (reference sequence). The CDR3 length is 15 residues. CDR3 protein: CASSPTGTENSPLHF. For the CDR3, the DNA is TGTGCCAGCAGCCCGACCGGGACAGAGAATTCACCCCTCCACTTT.

This clonotype turned up a few times. The V call is TRBV9, the J call TRBJ2-2, with TRBD2 as a possible D gene (5 bases). The germline V gene encodes CDR1 SGDLS and CDR2 YYNGEE. V was pared by 3 bases and J by 5 bases, with 17 bases between. This CDR3 has 16 residues. The CDR3 here is CASSAQAGIGTGELFF. In DNA, the CDR3 is TGTGCCAGCAGCGCCCAGGCGGGTATAGGGACCGGGGAGCTGTTTTTT.

This clonotype was counted many times. The CDR3 DNA reads TGTGCCAGCAGTTGGGCGGGGGTCGGGCAAGAGACCCAGTACTTC. Residues: CASSWAGVGQETQYF. This sequence joins TRBV6-5 and TRBJ2-5; 7 bases match TRBD2. In germline, CDR1 is MNHEY, CDR2 SVGAGI. The V gene end was trimmed by 4 bases and the J gene end by 2 bases; junction bases not matched to a gene: 7. This CDR3 is 15 amino acids long.

The rearrangement links TRBV7-9 to TRBJ2-6; D not certain. The length of the CDR3 is 16 residues. Germline CDR1 reads SEHNR; CDR2 reads FQNEAQ (reference sequence). V was pared by 2 bases and J by 0 bases, with 8 bases between. CDR3: CASSLIRTSGANVLTF. CDR3 coding DNA: TGTGCCAGCAGCTTAATTAGGACCTCTGGGGCCAACGTCCTGACTTTC.

Many counts were recorded for this clonotype. This chain connects TRBV11-2 to TRBJ2-7; 9 bases map to TRBD1. Looked up from germline, CDR1 is SGHAT and CDR2 is FQNNGV. The V segment lost 5 bases and the J segment 2 bases; nucleotides outside the gene matches: 7. CDR3 size: 15 residues. CDR3 DNA: TGTGCCAGCAGCCGGCGTGGACAGGGGACCTACGAGCAGTACTTC. Protein: CASSRRGQGTYEQYF.

The chain is built from TRBV3-1 and TRBJ2-5; 8 bases fit TRBD1. V lost 6 bases and J lost 7; bases outside the gene matches: 16. The CDR3 is 16 amino acids. From germline, CDR1 is LGHDT and CDR2 YNNKEL (reference sequence). Here the CDR3 DNA reads TGTGCCAGCAGACAAACGGACAGGGACCCGGAAGGGACCCAGTACTTC. It is translated as CASRQTDRDPEGTQYF.